The source of this T cell receptor (beta chain) is a study of T-cell reconstitution after alpha-beta-depleted transplantation in children. Unique molecular identifiers featured in how the TCRbeta library was prepared. TCRdb processed the PCR reads anew with MiXCR; each CDR3 protein has one entry. Of under 75,000 distinct CDR3 sequences in the sample, roughly a tenth were seen once. General observations from the study: Alpha-beta T cells about two months after transplant reportedly derived from several hundred expanded graft clones.

V gave up 4 bases and J gave up 2 bases; unmatched junction bases: 12. CDR1 and CDR2 (germline): SGHRS, YFSETQ. This CDR3 has 17 residues. This clonotype has ten or more counts. The antigen is not known. Source: PBMCs, taken before TCRalphabeta/CD19-depleted stem cell transplant. The sequence was collected from a boy aged 5-17 years with acute myeloid leukemia, due to receive a stem cell transplant. The chain uses TRBV5-1 and TRBJ2-3, with TRBD1 identical over 8 bases. CDR3 nucleotide sequence: TGCGCCAGCAGCCCGACTGCCGGACAGGGCCCCACAGATACGCAGTATTTT. Translation gives CASSPTAGQGPTDTQYF.